One sample yielded the 11 T cell receptor beta chains listed below, sequenced in a study of T-cell memory formation after mild COVID-19. TCRdb re-analysed the 5' RACE reads in MiXCR, keeping a single row per CDR3 protein. The sample gives around 47,000 distinct CDR3 sequences, about a tenth of which show up once; about 12% is in the top ten. Sequenced: PBMCs or a T cell subset sorted from them (not recorded which). These receptors were taken from an adult woman who had mild COVID-19 (a few samples of this study predate the infection). Cell type and time point are not known.

This clonotype showed up just a few times. The gene calls are TRBV2 and TRBJ2-5, with D unresolved. The CDR3 is made up of 13 amino acids. Germline values: CDR1 SNHLY, CDR2 FYNNEI. The germline V and J ends were trimmed by 1 base and 5 bases, with 8 bases remaining between them. CDR3 sequence (DNA): TGTGCCAGCAGTGAAGGGTATTCCGAGACCCAGTACTTC. Encoded protein: CASSEGYSETQYF.

Judged by abundance, this clonotype is medium-sized. The chain combines TRBV7-8 with TRBJ2-1; D could derive from TRBD1 or TRBD2 (6 bases each). In germline, CDR1 is SGHVS, CDR2 FQNEAQ. With 5 bases removed from V and 3 bases from J, the gap between germline ends came to 14 bases. The CDR3 runs to 15 residues. This CDR3 is CASSPLGGGYNEQFF. The CDR3 DNA follows: TGTGCCAGCAGCCCGTTGGGGGGCGGCTACAATGAGCAGTTCTTC.

With regard to this clonotype: With a much larger clone just one base away, this may be a read error. The rearrangement joins TRBV5-1 to TRBJ2-1, with TRBD1 as a possible D gene (6 bases). Looked up from germline, CDR1 is SGHRS and CDR2 is YFSETQ. This CDR3 is built from 14 residues. DNA of the CDR3: TGCGCCAGCAGCTTGTGGCAGGGGCAGGATGAGCAGTCCTTC. This sequence encodes CASSLWQGQDEQSF.

There are a few counts of this clonotype. DNA for the CDR3: TGTGCCAGCAGTCCATGGACTAGCGGGGTATTTAACGAGCAGTACTTC. This encodes CASSPWTSGVFNEQYF. The chain couples TRBV27 to TRBJ2-7, with 12 bases fitting TRBD2. Germline V CDR1 and CDR2: MNHEY, SMNVEV (reference sequence). After removal of 5 bases from V and 5 bases from J, the junction contained 10 bases not matched to a gene. This CDR3 region has 16 residues.

This clonotype has a handful of counts. The V and J genes are TRBV5-1 and TRBJ2-1; the match to TRBD1 covers 7 bases. CDR3 length equals 12 residues. Germline CDR1 is SGHRS and CDR2 is YFSETQ. Trimming removed 3 bases from V and 15 bases from J; junction bases left unmatched: 9. The CDR3 DNA reads TGCGCCAGCAGCTCGGCCGGGACAGTGGCGTTCTTC. It yields the protein CASSSAGTVAFF.

The genes are TRBV6-2 or TRBV6-3 and TRBJ2-3, with 9 bases identical to TRBD2. CDR1 is MNHEY and CDR2 is SVGEGT in the germline V gene. Unmatched junction bases numbered 17, after V lost 11 bases and J lost 2 bases. This CDR3 is built from 17 residues. CDR3 region: CASSPRAGGSITDTQYF. The CDR3 DNA reads TGTGCCTCCTCGCCCCGGGCGGGAGGGAGTATCACAGATACGCAGTATTTT.

This clonotype was counted a few times. CDR3 in DNA: TGCGCCAGCAGCTCCCGGACAGGGGATGCCGGGGAGCTGTTTTTT. The encoded protein is CASSSRTGDAGELFF. V and J are TRBV5-1 and TRBJ2-2; TRBD1 matches 9 bases. CDR3 size: 15 residues. Germline V CDR1 and CDR2: SGHRS, YFSETQ. The ends lost 3 bases at V and 6 bases at J; junction bases unmatched: 6.

Many counts were recorded for this clonotype. The V call is TRBV5-1, the J call TRBJ2-1; TRBD2 aligns across 9 bases. The V and J ends lost 0 bases and 10 bases, in that order; junction bases with no gene match: 8. From germline, CDR1 is SGHRS and CDR2 YFSETQ. The CDR3 runs 15 residues. In nucleotides, the CDR3 is TGCGCCAGCAGCTTGGCCTCGACTAGCGGCAGCGAGCAGTTCTTC. Protein product: CASSLASTSGSEQFF. Complete variable domain (other parts from reference TRBV5-1 and TRBJ2-1): KAGVTQTPRYLIKTRGQQVTLSCSPISGHRSVSWYQQTPGQGLQFLFEYFSETQRNKGNFPGRFSGRQFSNSRSEMNVSTLELGDSALYLCASSLASTSGSEQFFGPGTRLTVL.

The V and J genes are TRBV27 and TRBJ2-7; D unclear. Per germline, CDR1 MNHEY and CDR2 SMNVEV (reference sequence). V was clipped by 3 bases and J by 5 bases, with 11 bases between them. The CDR3 is made up of 13 amino acids. Here the CDR3 reads CASSFRRYHEQYF. The CDR3 DNA reads TGTGCCAGCAGTTTTCGCCGTTATCACGAGCAGTACTTC.

This chain uses TRBV2 with TRBJ1-2, with unresolved D. The CDR3 runs to 14 residues. Germline lookup yields CDR1 SNHLY and CDR2 FYNNEI. V lost 2 bases and J lost 8, with 15 bases in between. CDR3 nucleotides: TGTGCCAGCAGTGAAAGTCCAGGAGTAGGGGGCTACACCTTC. Protein: CASSESPGVGGYTF.

A few counts support this clonotype. The V and J genes are TRBV7-6 and TRBJ2-1; TRBD2 matches at 8 bases. CDR1 SGHVS and CDR2 FNYEAQ come from the germline V gene. The J segment lost 6 bases and the V segment lost 2 bases, leaving 6 bases of the junction unmatched. The length of the CDR3 is 15 residues. The CDR3 here is CASSLYGSGINEQFF. The CDR3, as DNA: TGTGCCAGCAGCTTATATGGTAGCGGGATCAATGAGCAGTTCTTC.